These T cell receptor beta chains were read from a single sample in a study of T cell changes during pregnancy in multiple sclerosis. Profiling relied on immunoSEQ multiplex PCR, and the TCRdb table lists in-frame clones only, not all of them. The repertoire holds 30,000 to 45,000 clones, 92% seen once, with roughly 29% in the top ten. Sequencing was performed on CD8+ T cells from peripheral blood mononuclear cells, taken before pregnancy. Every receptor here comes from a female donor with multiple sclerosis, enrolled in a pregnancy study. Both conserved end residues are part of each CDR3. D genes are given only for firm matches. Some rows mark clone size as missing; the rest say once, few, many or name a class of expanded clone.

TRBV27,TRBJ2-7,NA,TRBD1,CASSPNRGKNYEQYF,TGTGCCAGCAGTCCAAACAGGGGGAAAAACTACGAGCAGTACTTC
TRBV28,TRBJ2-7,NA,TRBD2,CASSFGDYGEQYF,TGTGCCAGCAGTTTCGGGGACTATGGGGAGCAGTACTTC
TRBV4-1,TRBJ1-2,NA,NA,CASSQEHTGTYGYTF,TGCGCCAGCAGCCAAGAACACACAGGGACCTATGGCTACACCTTC
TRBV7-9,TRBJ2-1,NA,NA,CASSHAGVEQFF,TGTGCCAGCAGCCACGCAGGGGTTGAGCAGTTCTTC
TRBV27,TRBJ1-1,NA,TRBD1,CASIGTGWRAFF,TGTGCCAGCATCGGGACAGGGTGGAGAGCTTTCTTT
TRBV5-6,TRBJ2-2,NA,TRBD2,CASSLSSGLENTGELFF,TGTGCCAGCAGCTTGTCTAGCGGGTTAGAGAACACCGGGGAGCTGTTTTTT
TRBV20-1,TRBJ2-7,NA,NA,CSARDLREQYF,TGCAGTGCTAGAGATTTGCGTGAGCAGTACTTC
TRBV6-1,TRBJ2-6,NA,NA,CASSEPRRTPSGANVLTF,TGTGCCAGCAGTGAGCCCCGCAGGACTCCCTCTGGGGCCAACGTCCTGACTTTC
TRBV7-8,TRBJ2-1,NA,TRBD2,CASSSNSGREQFF,TGTGCCAGCAGCTCCAATAGCGGGAGGGAGCAGTTCTTC
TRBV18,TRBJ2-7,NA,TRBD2,CASSSGTSGRVPYF,TGTGCCAGCTCATCCGGGACTAGCGGGAGGGTGCCGTACTTC
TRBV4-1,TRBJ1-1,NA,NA,CASSQGPNTEAFF,TGCGCCAGCAGCCAAGGGCCGAACACTGAAGCTTTCTTT
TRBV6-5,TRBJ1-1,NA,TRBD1,CASSYSTGVEAFF,TGTGCCAGCAGTTACTCGACAGGGGTTGAAGCTTTCTTT
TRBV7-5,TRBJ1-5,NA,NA,CVRSLEGTGGGSNQPQHF,TGTGTCAGAAGCTTAGAAGGGACAGGGGGGGGTAGCAATCAGCCCCAGCATTTT
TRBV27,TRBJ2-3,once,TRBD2,CASTQLADITDTQYF,TGTGCCAGCACCCAACTAGCGGATATCACAGATACGCAGTATTTT
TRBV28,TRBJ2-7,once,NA,CASSWNYPYEQYF,TGTGCCAGCAGTTGGAACTATCCTTACGAGCAGTACTTC
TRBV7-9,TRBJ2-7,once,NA,CASSQTLRGHEQYF,TGTGCCAGCAGCCAGACCCTCAGGGGCCACGAGCAGTACTTC
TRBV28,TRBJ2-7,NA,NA,CASTRYPNYEQYF,TGTGCCAGCACACGCTACCCGAACTACGAGCAGTACTTC
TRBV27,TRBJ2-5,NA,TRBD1,CASSLFGGRGETQYF,TGTGCCAGCAGTTTATTTGGGGGCAGGGGGGAGACCCAGTACTTC
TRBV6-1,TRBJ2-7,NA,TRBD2,CASSAPGTSVYEQYF,TGTGCCAGCAGTGCACCCGGGACTAGCGTATACGAGCAGTACTTC
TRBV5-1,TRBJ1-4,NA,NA,CASSFEAFNEKLFF,TGCGCCAGCAGCTTCGAAGCCTTTAATGAAAAACTGTTTTTT
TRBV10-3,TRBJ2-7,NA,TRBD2,CAISEASGTYEQYF,TGTGCCATCAGTGAGGCTAGCGGAACCTACGAGCAGTACTTC
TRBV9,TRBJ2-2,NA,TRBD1,CASSTRDRANTGELFF,TGTGCCAGCAGCACCCGGGACAGGGCGAACACCGGGGAGCTGTTTTTT
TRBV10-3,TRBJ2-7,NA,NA,CATNTPTGKSYEQYF,TGTGCCACCAATACCCCTACAGGGAAATCCTACGAGCAGTACTTC
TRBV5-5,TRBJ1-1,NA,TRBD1,CASSLLGQGLMNTEAFF,TGTGCCAGCAGCTTGCTGGGACAGGGGCTCATGAACACTGAAGCTTTCTTT
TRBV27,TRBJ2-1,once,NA,CASSLIKGEYNEQFF,TGTGCCAGCAGTTTAATCAAAGGGGAATACAATGAGCAGTTCTTC
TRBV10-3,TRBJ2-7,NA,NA,CAISGGFNGQSSYEQYF,TGTGCCATCAGTGGCGGATTTAACGGACAGAGCTCCTACGAGCAGTACTTC
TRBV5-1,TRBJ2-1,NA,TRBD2,CASSLMAGGSYNEQFF,TGCGCCAGCAGCTTGATGGCGGGAGGCTCCTACAATGAGCAGTTCTTC
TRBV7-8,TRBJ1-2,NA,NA,CASSLRWGKEGAGYTF,TGTGCCAGCAGCTTGAGGTGGGGCAAGGAGGGCGCTGGCTACACCTTC
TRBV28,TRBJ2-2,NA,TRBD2,CASSLALAAWELFF,TGTGCCAGCAGTTTAGCTCTAGCGGCTTGGGAGCTGTTTTTT
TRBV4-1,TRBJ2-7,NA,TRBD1,CASSPRQGVDEQYF,TGCGCCAGCAGCCCGAGACAGGGTGTGGACGAGCAGTACTTC
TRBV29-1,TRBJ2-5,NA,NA,CSVQTPMRRSSQETQYF,TGCAGCGTTCAAACCCCTATGAGAAGGAGCTCCCAAGAGACCCAGTACTTC
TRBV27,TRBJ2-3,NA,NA,CASSLLQGITDTQYF,TGTGCCAGCAGTTTATTGCAGGGGATCACAGATACGCAGTATTTT
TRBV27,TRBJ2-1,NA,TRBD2,CASRGSGGAGPNEQFF,TGTGCCAGCAGGGGGAGCGGGGGGGCCGGTCCGAATGAGCAGTTCTTC
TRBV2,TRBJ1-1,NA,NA,CASGVSVHALMNTEAFF,TGTGCCAGCGGTGTCTCGGTCCACGCCCTTATGAACACTGAAGCTTTCTTT
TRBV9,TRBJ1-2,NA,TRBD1,CASSGGQGKGYGYTF,TGTGCCAGCAGCGGGGGACAGGGAAAGGGCTATGGCTACACCTTC
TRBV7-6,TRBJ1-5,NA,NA,CASSLGQAVYSNQPQHF,TGTGCCAGCAGCTTAGGGCAGGCCGTCTATAGCAATCAGCCCCAGCATTTT
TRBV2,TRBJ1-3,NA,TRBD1,CASHRGNSGNTIYF,TGTGCCAGCCACAGGGGGAATTCCGGAAACACCATATATTTT
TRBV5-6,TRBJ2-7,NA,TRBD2,CASSPLAGGQDYEQYF,TGTGCCAGCAGCCCACTAGCGGGAGGGCAAGACTACGAGCAGTACTTC
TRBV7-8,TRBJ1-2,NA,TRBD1,CASSLGRSPGGSGGGYTF,TGTGCCAGCAGCTTAGGACGATCTCCAGGGGGCTCGGGGGGAGGCTACACCTTC
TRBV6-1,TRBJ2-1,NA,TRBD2,CATSRGSGRGNEQFF,TGTGCCACCTCCCGCGGAAGCGGGAGGGGCAATGAGCAGTTCTTC
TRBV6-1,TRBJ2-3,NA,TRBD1,CASPLGDRTTDTQYF,TGTGCCAGCCCCCTCGGGGACAGGACCACAGATACGCAGTATTTT
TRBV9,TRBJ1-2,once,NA,CASSVGRDTLGYGYTF,TGTGCCAGCAGCGTAGGTCGAGACACTCTCGGCTATGGCTACACCTTC
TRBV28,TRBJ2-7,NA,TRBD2,CASSLGGNYEQYF,TGTGCCAGCAGTTTGGGGGGGAACTACGAGCAGTACTTC
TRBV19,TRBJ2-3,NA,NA,CASSIGAGSTDTQYF,TGTGCCAGTAGTATAGGGGCAGGTTCCACAGATACGCAGTATTTT
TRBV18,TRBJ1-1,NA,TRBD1,CASSPPDLGTGINTEAFF,TGTGCCAGCTCACCACCCGATCTGGGGACAGGGATTAACACTGAAGCTTTCTTT
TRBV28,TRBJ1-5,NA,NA,CASSHHTNNQPQHF,TGTGCCAGCAGCCACCACACGAACAATCAGCCCCAGCATTTT
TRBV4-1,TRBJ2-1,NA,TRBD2,CASSQGLAGLTSYNEQFF,TGCGCCAGCAGCCAAGGACTAGCGGGGCTAACCTCCTACAATGAGCAGTTCTTC
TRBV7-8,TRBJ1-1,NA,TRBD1,CASSFNPDRGETEAFF,TGTGCCAGCAGCTTTAACCCGGACAGGGGTGAGACTGAAGCTTTCTTT